This T cell receptor (beta chain) was profiled in a study of blood T cell repertoires in COVID-19. For the study at large: Collection of acute and convalescent COVID-19 samples took place in the United States, Italy and Spain. In each case, the material was cDNA or gDNA derived from T cells, B-cell-depleted T cells, or PBMCs.

Germline V gene sequence: CDR1 LNHDA, CDR2 SQIVND (reference sequence). With 7 bases removed from V and 5 bases from J, the gap between germline ends came to 9 bases. The CDR3 contains 12 residues. Original methodology: Reference gene primers were amplified, and this amplification served to estimate nucleated cell counts. Assay: immunoSEQ multiplex PCR; the TCRdb copy retains only in-frame clones and omits some. The DNA gave D and trimming, while V, J and clone size come from that table. This sample yields about 200,000 clones, of which just under 90% are seen a single time; approximately 6.2% belongs to the top ten.

The rearrangement uses TRBV19 and TRBJ1-5, with D unclear. The receptor was derived from a man in his sixties who had recovered from COVID-19. The material sequenced was peripheral blood. The CDR3 loop is CASNPRDQPQHF. CDR3 nucleotides: TGTGCCAGTAACCCACGGGATCAGCCCCAGCATTTT.